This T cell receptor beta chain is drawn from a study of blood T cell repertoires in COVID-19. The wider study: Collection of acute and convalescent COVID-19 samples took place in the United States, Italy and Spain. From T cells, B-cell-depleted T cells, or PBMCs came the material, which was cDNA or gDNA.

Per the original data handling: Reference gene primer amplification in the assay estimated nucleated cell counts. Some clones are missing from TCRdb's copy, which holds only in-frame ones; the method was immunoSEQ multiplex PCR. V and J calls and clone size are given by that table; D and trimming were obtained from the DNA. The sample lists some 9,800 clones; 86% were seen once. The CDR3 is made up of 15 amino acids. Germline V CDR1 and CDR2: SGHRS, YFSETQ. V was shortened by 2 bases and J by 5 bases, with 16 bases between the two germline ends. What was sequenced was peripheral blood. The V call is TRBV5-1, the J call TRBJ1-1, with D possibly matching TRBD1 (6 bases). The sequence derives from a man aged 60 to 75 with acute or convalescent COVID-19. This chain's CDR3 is CASSFSGGSYTEAFF. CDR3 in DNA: TGCGCCAGCAGCTTTAGTGGGGGCTCGTATACTGAAGCTTTCTTT.